The T cell receptor (beta chain) under discussion was sequenced for a study of blood T cells in healthy people across ages. The CDR3 has 16 amino acids. Germline loops: CDR1 SGHTA, CDR2 FQGNSA. Unmatched junction bases numbered 9, after V lost 5 bases and J lost 5 bases. The authors ran a second PCR of about 6 to 11 cycles using a sample-barcoded 5' primer and a J-beta primer mix. TCRdb called the 5' RACE reads again in MiXCR, with one record for every CDR3 protein. The sample contains about 930,000 distinct CDR3 sequences, 25% to 35% of which appear only once. These data also featured in a second study, about T cells of mothers and their children.

This clonotype was obtained from a woman aged 40 to 50 in good health. Specimen: blood. The V and J genes are TRBV7-2 and TRBJ2-2, with 9 bases lining up with TRBD2. CDR3 region: CASSESSLAGTGELFF. Written as DNA, the CDR3 is TGTGCCAGCAGCGAAAGTAGCCTAGCGGGAACCGGGGAGCTGTTTTTT.